This T cell receptor beta chain comes out of a study of CD8 T cells in Susac syndrome. This clonotype was recorded a few times. Roughly 0.45 to 1 ug RNA was reverse transcribed with random hexamers. Each CDR3 protein is one row after TCRdb ran MiXCR on the immunoSEQ multiplex PCR reads. The table includes around 140,000 distinct CDR3 sequences, around 75% detected once. The CDR3 spans 13 residues. Per the germline V gene, CDR1 is MNHEY and CDR2 is SVGAGI. J lost 5 bases, V lost 7 bases, and 7 bases had no gene match. The authors sequenced TCR beta from blood CD8+ and CD4+ T cells. Relapsing-remitting disease, either stable or active, was present in the treatment-naive patients who were the multiple sclerosis controls. Negative isolation was applied to CD8+ and CD4+ T cells, and FACS enrichment was applied to TEMRA cells.

The V gene is TRBV6-5, the J gene TRBJ1-1; 7 bases are shared with TRBD1. Sequenced input: CD8+ T cells from PBMCs. The clonotype was recovered from a human donor with multiple sclerosis. The CDR3 loop reads CASIRQGGTEAFF. CDR3 coding DNA: TGTGCCAGCATTAGACAGGGTGGGACTGAAGCTTTCTTT.